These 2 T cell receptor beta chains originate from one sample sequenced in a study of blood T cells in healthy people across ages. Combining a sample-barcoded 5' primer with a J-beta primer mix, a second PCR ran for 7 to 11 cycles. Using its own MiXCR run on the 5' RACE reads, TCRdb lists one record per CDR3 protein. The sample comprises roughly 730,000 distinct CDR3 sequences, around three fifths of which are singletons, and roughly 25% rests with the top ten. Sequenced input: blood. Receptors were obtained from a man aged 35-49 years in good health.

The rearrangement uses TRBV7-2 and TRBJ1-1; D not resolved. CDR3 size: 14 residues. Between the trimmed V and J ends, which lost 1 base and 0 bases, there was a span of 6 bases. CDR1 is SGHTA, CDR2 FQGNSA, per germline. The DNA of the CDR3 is TGTGCCAGCAGCTTAGGGGATATGAACACTGAAGCTTTCTTT. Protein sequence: CASSLGDMNTEAFF.

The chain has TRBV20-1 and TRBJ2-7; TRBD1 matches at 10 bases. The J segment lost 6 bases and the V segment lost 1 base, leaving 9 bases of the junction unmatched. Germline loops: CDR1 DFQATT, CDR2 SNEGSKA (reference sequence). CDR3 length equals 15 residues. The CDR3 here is CSARVKGTGVSEQYF. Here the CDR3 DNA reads TGCAGTGCTAGAGTGAAAGGGACAGGGGTCAGCGAGCAGTACTTC.